The entry below describes one T cell receptor (beta chain). These data belong to a study of T cell clones after liver transplantation. The table came from immunoSEQ multiplex PCR; TCRdb's copy has only in-frame clones and leaves some out. The data contain roughly 16,000 clones, more than 75% of them singletons. Material: CD8+ T cells from blood, obtained 48 to 50 months after liver transplant. The receptor's source is a human patient who received a liver transplant. Some of the T cells might come from the graft donor.

CDR3 amino acids: CASSLWSDASTDTQYF. CDR3 sequence (DNA): TGTGCCAGCAGCTTATGGTCTGACGCTAGCACAGATACGCAGTATTTT. The V gene is TRBV7-2, the J gene TRBJ2-3; D ambiguous. The CDR3 sequence is 16 residues long. Germline V gene lookup returns CDR1 SGHTA and CDR2 FQGNSA. V was trimmed by 2 bases and J by 0 bases, leaving 12 bases between them. The full variable domain, completed using reference TRBV7-2 and TRBJ2-3, is GAGVSQSPSNKVTEKGKDVELRCDPISGHTALYWYRQSLGQGLEFLIYFQGNSAPDKSGLPSDRFSAERTGGSVSTLTIQRTQQEDSAVYLCASSLWSDASTDTQYFGPGTRLTVL.